This T cell receptor beta chain was sequenced during a study of shared clonotypes between healthy human individuals. Looking at the study overall: The cohort had a couple of women and a few men, ages 18 to 49.

The table came from immunoSEQ multiplex PCR; TCRdb's copy has only in-frame clones and leaves some out. The sample consists of some 2,000,000 clones, roughly 95% of them appearing once. Germline V gene lookup returns CDR1 MNHNS and CDR2 SASEGT. This CDR3 contains 17 residues. V gave up 3 bases and J gave up 0 bases; unmatched junction bases: 6. The clonotype was recovered from a man aged 18 to 30 in good health. Sequencing input: naive CD4+ T cells sorted from blood. The subset is: CD45RA+ positively selected. This chain joins TRBV6-1 and TRBJ2-3; 10 bases match TRBD1. CDR3 region: CASSEARQGASTDTQYF. CDR3 coding DNA: TGTGCCAGCAGTGAGGCTCGACAGGGGGCAAGCACAGATACGCAGTATTTT.